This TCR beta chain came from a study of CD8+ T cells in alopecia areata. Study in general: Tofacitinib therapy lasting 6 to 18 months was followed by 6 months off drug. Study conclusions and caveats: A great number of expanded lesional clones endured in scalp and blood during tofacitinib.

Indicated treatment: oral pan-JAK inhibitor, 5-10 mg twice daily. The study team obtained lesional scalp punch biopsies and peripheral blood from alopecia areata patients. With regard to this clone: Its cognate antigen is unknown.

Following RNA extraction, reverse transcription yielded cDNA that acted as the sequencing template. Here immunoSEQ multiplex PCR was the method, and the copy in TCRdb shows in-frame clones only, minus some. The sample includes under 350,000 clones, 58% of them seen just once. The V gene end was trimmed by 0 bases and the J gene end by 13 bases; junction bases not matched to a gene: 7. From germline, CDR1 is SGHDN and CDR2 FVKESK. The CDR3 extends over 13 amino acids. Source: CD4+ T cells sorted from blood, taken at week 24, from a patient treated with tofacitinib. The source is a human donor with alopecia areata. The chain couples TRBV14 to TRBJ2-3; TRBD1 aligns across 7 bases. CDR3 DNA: TGTGCCAGCAGCCAAGATATGGGACAGCGCAAGTATTTT. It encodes CASSQDMGQRKYF.